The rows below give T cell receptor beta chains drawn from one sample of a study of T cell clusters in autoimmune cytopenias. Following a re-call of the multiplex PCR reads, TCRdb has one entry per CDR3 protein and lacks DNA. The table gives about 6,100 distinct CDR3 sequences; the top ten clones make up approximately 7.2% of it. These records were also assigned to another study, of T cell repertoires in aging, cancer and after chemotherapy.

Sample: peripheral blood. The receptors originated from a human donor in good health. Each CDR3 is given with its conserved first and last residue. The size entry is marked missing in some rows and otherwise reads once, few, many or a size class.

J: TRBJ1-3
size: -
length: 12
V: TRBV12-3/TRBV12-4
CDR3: CASSYAGNTIYF

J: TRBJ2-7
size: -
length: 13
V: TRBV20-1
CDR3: CSAPGSHPYEQYF

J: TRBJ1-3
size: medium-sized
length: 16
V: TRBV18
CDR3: CASSPLRGLGGNTIYF

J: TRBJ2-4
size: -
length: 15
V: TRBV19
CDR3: CASSQIVATSNIQYF

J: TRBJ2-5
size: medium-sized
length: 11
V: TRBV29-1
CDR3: CSARRGETQYF

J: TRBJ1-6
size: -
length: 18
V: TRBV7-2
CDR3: CASSEGSAGTFWASPLHF

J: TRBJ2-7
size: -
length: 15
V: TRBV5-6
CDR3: CASSFGSGATYEQYF

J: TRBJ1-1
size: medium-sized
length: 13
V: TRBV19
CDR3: CASSIAEGTEAFF

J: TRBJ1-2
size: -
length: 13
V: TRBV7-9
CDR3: CASSLIGTGGYTF

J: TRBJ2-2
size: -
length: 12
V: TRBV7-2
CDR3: CASSSPSGELFF

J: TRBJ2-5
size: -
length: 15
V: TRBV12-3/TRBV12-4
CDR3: CASSWDRVGQETQYF

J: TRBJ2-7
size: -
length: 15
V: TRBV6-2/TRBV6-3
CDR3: CASSSTPEGPGEQYF

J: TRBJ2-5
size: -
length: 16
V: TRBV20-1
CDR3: CSASATAITRKETQYF

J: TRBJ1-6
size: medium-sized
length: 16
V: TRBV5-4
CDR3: CASSPLGGQTNSPLHF